The T cell receptor (beta chain) under discussion was sequenced for a study of T cell repertoires in cytomegalovirus infection. The wider study: CMV epitopes that were recently identified and HLA-C-restricted were used alongside well-studied HLA-B-restricted ones.

Each CDR3 protein gets one entry after TCRdb re-called the reads with MiXCR. The table includes under 350,000 distinct CDR3 sequences, less than 25% detected once. This CDR3 is built from 15 residues. Germline V lookup: CDR1 DFQATT, CDR2 SNEGSKA (reference sequence). V shed 2 bases, J shed 3 bases, and the junction held 9 bases outside the gene matches. This clonotype was seen a handful of times. Its cognate antigen is unknown. General study results and limits: Within the response measured ex vivo, HLA-C-restricted CMV-specific TCR beta clonotypes were dominant. Accumulated public TCR beta family frequency recognized individuals carrying CMV together with the relevant HLA.

Sequencing used cultured PBMCs, obtained from culture after CMV antigen stimulation. The TCR was taken from a human donor in good health (CMV status not recorded). Some clones in this sample may be carry-over from other donors' samples. The chain combines TRBV20-1 with TRBJ2-7; TRBD1 aligns across 8 bases. CDR3 in amino acids: CSARSRRQGIYEQYF. The CDR3 region has the DNA TGCAGTGCTAGATCCAGAAGACAGGGGATCTACGAGCAGTACTTC.